The rows below give T cell receptor beta chains drawn from one sample of a study of technical replicates of blood from several donors. Assay: immunoSEQ multiplex PCR; the TCRdb copy retains only in-frame clones and omits some. The sample has over 50,000 clones, 97% seen once. Source material: T cells isolated from PBMCs. The receptors here all came from a human donor in good health. The CDR3 runs from the conserved cysteine through the conserved F or W. A D gene is named only where the DNA matches it firmly. Only part of the rows carry a size: once, few, many, or a class if the clone is expanded.

>NA|TRBJ1-1|TRBV25-1|NA
TGTGCCAGCAGTGGAGGTACCCGTGGGGCTTTCTTT
CASSGGTRGAFF
>NA|TRBJ2-2|TRBV7-8|TRBD2
TGTGCCAGCAGCTTAAGGGTTACTAGCGGGGGCAGGAACACCGGGGAGCTGTTTTTT
CASSLRVTSGGRNTGELFF
>NA|TRBJ2-6|TRBV7-8|NA
TGTGCCAGCAGCTTACGGGGGGCGCGAGCCAACGTCCTGACTTTC
CASSLRGARANVLTF
>NA|TRBJ1-2|TRBV7-6|NA
TGTGCCAGCAGCTTAGAGGCAGGCTATGGCTACACCTTC
CASSLEAGYGYTF
>NA|TRBJ2-5|TRBV5-1|TRBD2
TGCGCCAGCAGCCTCGTACTAGCGGGGGGAGAGACCCAGTACTTC
CASSLVLAGGETQYF
>NA|TRBJ2-1|TRBV5-1|TRBD1
TGCGCCAGCGGCTCAGGGGGCTCCTACAATGAGCAGTTCTTC
CASGSGGSYNEQFF
>NA|TRBJ2-5|TRBV4-1|TRBD2
TGCGCCAGCAGGGGTTGGCTAGCGGGAGGAGGCGAGACCCAGTACTTC
CASRGWLAGGGETQYF
>NA|TRBJ1-1|TRBV12-5|NA
TGTGCTAGTGGTTTGTCGGGGAGGTACACTGAAGCTTTCTTT
CASGLSGRYTEAFF
>NA|TRBJ1-2|TRBV19|NA
TGTGCCAGTAGTATATCGGGGAGCCATGGCTACACCTTC
CASSISGSHGYTF
>NA|TRBJ1-2|TRBV5-1|TRBD1
TGCGCCAGCAGCTTGGATCAGGGGGCTGATGGCTACACCTTC
CASSLDQGADGYTF
>few|TRBJ2-3|TRBV5-4|NA
TGTGCCAGCAGCTTGGGCGGGGCTAGCACAGATACGCAGTATTTT
CASSLGGASTDTQYF
>NA|TRBJ1-3|TRBV9|NA
TGTGCCAGCAGCGTAGCTATGGGAAACACCATATATTTT
CASSVAMGNTIYF
>NA|TRBJ2-1|TRBV18|TRBD2
TGTGCCAGCTCACCAGCAGGACTAGCGGGGGGCCAAGAGCAGTTCTTC
CASSPAGLAGGQEQFF
>NA|TRBJ2-7|TRBV7-4|NA
TGTGCCAGCACCCTTTTAACCCGGGTGCAAGCCGAGCAGTACTTC
CASTLLTRVQAEQYF
>NA|TRBJ1-5|TRBV16|NA
TGTGCCAGCAGCCAATCGGGGGCAGCCAGGGGCGATCAGCCCCAGCATTTT
CASSQSGAARGDQPQHF
>once|TRBJ1-2|TRBV7-9|NA
TGTGCCAGCAGACGAGAGAGCTATGGCTACACCTTC
CASRRESYGYTF
>NA|TRBJ1-1|TRBV10-2|TRBD1
TGCGCCAGCAACGGACAGGAGGGAGCTTTCTTT
CASNGQEGAFF
>NA|TRBJ1-5|TRBV27|NA
TGTGCCAGCAGTTTATCCCTTCTGGAGCTTTGGCAGCCCCAGCATTTT
CASSLSLLELWQPQHF
>NA|TRBJ2-5|TRBV13|TRBD1
TGTGCCAGCAGCTTTCCCTCGGGACAGGGGAGTCGAGAGACCCAGTACTTC
CASSFPSGQGSRETQYF
>NA|TRBJ2-1|TRBV7-9|TRBD2
TGTGCCAGCGGGTATGGACTAGAAAATGAGCAGTTCTTC
CASGYGLENEQFF
>NA|TRBJ1-1|TRBV27|NA
TGTGCCAGCCGATCAGGGGCATTGGGGACTGAAGCTTTCTTT
CASRSGALGTEAFF
>NA|TRBJ1-1|TRBV15|TRBD1
TGTGCCACCAGCAGGAGGACAGGGGGGAACACTGAAGCTTTCTTT
CATSRRTGGNTEAFF
>NA|TRBJ1-1|TRBV11-2|TRBD1
TGTGCCAGCAGCAATACCCGACAGGGACGTATAGAAGCTTTCTTT
CASSNTRQGRIEAFF
>NA|TRBJ2-7|TRBV5-1|TRBD2
TGCGCCAGCAGCTTTGCTAGCGGAACCTACGAGCAGTACTTC
CASSFASGTYEQYF
>NA|TRBJ1-2|TRBV13|NA
TGTGCCAGCAGCTTATTATTCGGGACATCTAGTCATCACACCTTC
CASSLLFGTSSHHTF
>NA|TRBJ1-2|TRBV9|TRBD1
TGTGCCAGCAGCTATACCGGGGGGCAGGGGGCTGATGGCTACACCTTC
CASSYTGGQGADGYTF